Detailed here is one TCR beta chain. This clonotype was found a few times. The clone's antigen remains unknown. No much larger clonotype is one base removed from it; base qualities were not supplied. This sample stems from a study of T cells after yellow fever vaccination (dated by TCRdb to about 2019). About the investigation overall: The SMART-Seq v4 Ultra Low Input RNA kit was used to prepare libraries from fractions with low cell numbers. To follow T-cell clones before and after primary and booster YFV17D yellow fever vaccination, bulk TCR alpha and beta repertoires were sequenced over time. Two healthy male donors made up the cohort, one aged 18 to 29 years and the other aged 30 to 40 years. Blood samples were taken at several timepoints before and after primary and secondary immunization, and bulk PBMC replicates and cell subsets were isolated.

What the study reported, not specific to this receptor: Only two donors were included in the study, so the extent to which the findings can be generalized is limited. A small share of clonotypes occurred in both CD4 and CD8 compartments, likely arising from convergent recombination. Most clones expanded after primary vaccination were re-detected after the booster (around 96% of CD4 and approximately 89% of CD8), suggesting broad memory maintenance. Computational filtering was needed because FACS-sorted repertoires could contain abundant contaminating clonotypes from the bulk population. Compared with the primary T-cell response, the secondary T-cell response was faster but weaker, reaching its peak on day 5 rather than on day 15.

Per the germline V gene (reference sequence), DFQATT is the CDR1 and SNEGSKA is the CDR2. Trimming takes 3 bases off V and 1 base off J; junction bases not matched to a gene: 3. The CDR3 covers 17 residues, taking in both the cysteine and the phenylalanine. Of the read, only the CDR3 DNA is kept; its 51 bases are in frame from base 1. The label giving this sample's treatment or condition can be read as: live attenuated yellow fever vaccine strain. PBMCs were isolated from peripheral blood using a standard Ficoll-Paque protocol. Dynabeads CD4 and CD8 positive selection kits were used to isolate the CD4 and CD8 T-cell fractions. TriZol was used to extract RNA from bulk PBMCs, CD4 and CD8 fractions, and dextramer-positive and dextramer-negative fractions. Sequencing used an Illumina NovaSeq 6000. TCR cDNA was made using 5'RACE template switching, a step that added a universal primer site and unique molecular identifiers. Priming of cDNA synthesis was performed from both the TCR alpha and TCR beta constant segments. Libraries were amplified in two PCR steps, with sample barcodes and sequencing adapters added in the second step. Libraries were sequenced on Illumina HiSeq 2500 (2x100 bp) or NovaSeq (2x150 bp). In the authors' own workflow: MIGEC handled demultiplexing of reads and collapsing into UMI consensus sequences, while MiXCR performed V(D)J alignment. Using edgeR on replicate PBMC samples, clonotypes were called vaccine-responding if FDR was below 0.01 and the log2 fold change was above 5 up to day 15. Bulk clonotypes were assigned CD4 or CD8 identity according to which sequenced CD4 or CD8 repertoire held them at higher abundance. Using fastp at Q25 and MiXCR, TCRdb reprocessed the public reads and kept productive beta chains. Every entry covers one CDR3 protein and lists the most common genes and DNA from its rows. TCRdb, not the authors, supplied the V and J calls. Within this sample are 250,000 to 350,000 distinct CDR3 sequences, with 8.5% to 10% of them counted one time only. The ten largest clones represent about 3.5% of the sample.

The source was CD4+ T cells sorted from PBMCs, collected 5 days after the yellow fever booster vaccination. This TCR came from a man aged 18 to 29 who received the YFV17D yellow fever vaccine. The chain is assembled from TRBV20-1 and TRBJ2-1, with 16 bases aligning to TRBD2. The DNA sequence is as follows: TGCAGTGCTAGTGGGACTAGCGGGGGGGTATCCTACAATGAGCAGTTCTTC. It is translated as CSASGTSGGVSYNEQFF.